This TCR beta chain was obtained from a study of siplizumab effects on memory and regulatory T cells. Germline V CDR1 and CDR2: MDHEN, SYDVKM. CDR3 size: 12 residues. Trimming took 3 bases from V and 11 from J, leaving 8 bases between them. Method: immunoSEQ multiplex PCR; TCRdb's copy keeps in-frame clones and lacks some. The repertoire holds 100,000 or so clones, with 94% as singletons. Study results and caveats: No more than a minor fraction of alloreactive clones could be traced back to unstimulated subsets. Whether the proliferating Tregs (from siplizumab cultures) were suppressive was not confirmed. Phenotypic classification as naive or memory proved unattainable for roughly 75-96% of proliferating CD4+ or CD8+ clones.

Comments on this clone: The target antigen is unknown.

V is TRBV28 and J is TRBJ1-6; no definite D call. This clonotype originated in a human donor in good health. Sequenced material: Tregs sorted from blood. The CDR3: CASSFAVTPLHF. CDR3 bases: TGTGCCAGCAGTTTTGCGGTGACACCCCTCCACTTT.